Presented here are 24 T cell receptor beta chains from one specimen sequenced in a study of blood T cell repertoires in COVID-19 (dated by TCRdb to about 2020). The method was the immunoSEQ multiplex PCR assay. The table was pulled from immuneACCESS by TCRdb, which kept in-frame rearrangements only. Such tables lose some clones; where checked, under half of the loss comes from unresolved V genes, and the rest has no known cause. The sample records some 220,000 clones, just over 85% of which are singletons. In total, the top ten clones hold around 3.5% of the sample. The material sequenced was PBMCs or T cells enriched from blood (not recorded which). The receptors shown here come from a woman between 40 and 55 years old with acute COVID-19.

The V call is TRBV18, the J call TRBJ1-5; the match to TRBD1 covers 8 bases. This CDR3 contains 16 residues. CDR1 is KGHSH and CDR2 is LQKENI in the germline V gene. V was clipped by 3 bases and J by 3 bases; unmatched bases: 7. The CDR3 DNA follows: TGTGCCAGCTCACCTGGACAGGGCACTTACAATCAGCCCCAGCATTTT. It codes for CASSPGQGTYNQPQHF.

The gene calls are TRBV7-3 and TRBJ2-3; possible D gene TRBD2, 5 bases. CDR1 is SGHTA and CDR2 is FQGTGA in the germline V gene. There are 14 residues in the CDR3. The V end was cut by 2 bases, the J end by 1 base, with 7 bases between. DNA for the CDR3: TGTGCCAGCAGCTTAGCGGGTGGCACAGATACGCAGTATTTT. Protein sequence: CASSLAGGTDTQYF.

The chain is built from TRBV3-1 (or the pseudogene TRBV3-2) and TRBJ2-2; a possible D gene is TRBD1 (5 bases). The CDR3 length is 15 residues. CDR1 and CDR2 (germline): LGHDT, YNNKEL (reference sequence). The V end lost 2 bases, the J end lost 7 bases, and 14 bases lay between the germline ends. The CDR3 is CASSQPSLGDGELFF. The CDR3, as DNA: TGTGCCAGCAGCCAACCTTCATTAGGGGACGGGGAGCTGTTTTTT.

This chain uses TRBV3-1 (or the pseudogene TRBV3-2) with TRBJ2-1; 8 positions agree with TRBD1. The trim removed 4 bases at V and 12 bases at J, leaving 17 bases unmatched. The CDR3 totals 16 residues. CDR1 and CDR2 (germline): LGHDT, YNNKEL (reference sequence). The CDR3 loop reads CASSPKRFDRGRRQFF. The CDR3 region has the DNA TGTGCCAGCAGCCCCAAGCGATTCGACAGGGGCAGGCGGCAGTTCTTC.

The chain is built from TRBV18 and TRBJ1-5, with 7 bases aligning to TRBD1. Germline CDR1 KGHSH, CDR2 LQKENI. The CDR3 covers 16 residues. Germline trimming cut 0 bases from V and 3 bases from J; bases unmatched to any gene: 5. The CDR3 is CASSPPGRGSNQPQHF. The CDR3 nucleotides are TGTGCCAGCTCACCACCGGGCAGGGGGTCCAATCAGCCCCAGCATTTT.

The J gene is TRBJ1-1, the V gene TRBV5-5; D unclear. V lost 2 bases and J lost 2, with 16 bases in between. The CDR3 consists of 16 residues. Looked up from germline, CDR1 is SGHKS and CDR2 is YYEKEE (reference sequence). The CDR3 sequence is CASSLENFAGNTEAFF. DNA of the CDR3: TGTGCCAGCAGCTTAGAAAATTTCGCGGGCAACACTGAAGCTTTCTTT.

The V and J genes are TRBV12-3 or TRBV12-4 and TRBJ1-5; D unclear. The CDR3 has 12 amino acids. Trimming took off 3 bases at V and 7 bases at J, with 7 bases between the two ends. The CDR3 region has the DNA TGTGCCAGCAGTTTTTGGGCGCAGCCCCAGCATTTT. Its protein product is CASSFWAQPQHF.

The V and J genes are TRBV7-8 and TRBJ1-5; no clear D gene. The CDR3 runs to 13 residues. Trimming left V 2 bases short and J 3 bases short, with 5 bases between. Germline loops: CDR1 SGHVS, CDR2 FQNEAQ. CDR3 amino acids: CASSLTDNQPQHF. CDR3 nucleotides: TGTGCCAGCAGCTTAACAGACAATCAGCCCCAGCATTTT.

J is TRBJ2-5 and V is TRBV7-2; 10 nucleotides align to TRBD2. CDR3 length equals 16 residues. The ends lost 0 bases at V and 5 bases at J; junction bases unmatched: 6. Germline V lookup: CDR1 SGHTA, CDR2 FQGNSA. The CDR3 DNA is TGTGCCAGCAGCTTAGCCCTCAGCGGGGGGGCGGAGACCCAGTACTTC. Translating gives CASSLALSGGAETQYF.

V and J are TRBV5-8 and TRBJ1-6; D is uncertain. This CDR3 contains 19 residues. From germline, CDR1 is SGHTS and CDR2 YDEGEE. V was cut by 5 bases and J by 7 bases, with 28 bases left in between. CDR3 in amino acids: CASRYGLRAPNGRNSPLHF. The CDR3 DNA sequence: TGTGCCAGCAGGTACGGACTTCGAGCGCCGAATGGGCGAAATTCACCCCTCCACTTT.

The chain has TRBV6-6 and TRBJ1-6, with 7 bases aligning to TRBD1. The germline gives CDR1 MNHNY, CDR2 SVGAGI (reference sequence). There are 14 residues in the CDR3. Losses at the gene ends were 4 bases for V and 4 bases for J; bases not matched to a gene: 1. CDR3 in DNA: TGTGCCAGCAGTTTACAGGGGTATAATTCACCCCTCCACTTT. This translates into CASSLQGYNSPLHF.

About this clone itself: One end of the junction does not line up with germline, which may come from a read error. This chain links TRBV6-2 or TRBV6-3 with TRBJ1-4, with TRBD1 identical over 9 bases. CDR1 and CDR2 (germline): MNHEY, SVGEGT. The CDR3 length is 15 residues. The CDR3 sequence is CASSNSGQGHEKLFF. The DNA for the CDR3 is TGTGCCAGCAGTAACTCGGGACAGGGCCATGAAAAACTGTTTTTT.

This clone was seen a handful of times. This rearrangement joins TRBV6-6 to TRBJ1-5; 9 nucleotides align to TRBD1. The germline V gene has CDR1 MNHNY and CDR2 SVGAGI (reference sequence). The trim removed 5 bases at V and 4 bases at J, leaving 15 bases unmatched. The length of the CDR3 is 18 residues. CDR3 nucleotides: TGTGCCAGCAGTCCCGCTGTAGCCGGGACAGGGTTGAATCAGCCCCAGCATTTT. It translates to CASSPAVAGTGLNQPQHF.

The V gene is TRBV5-1, the J gene TRBJ1-1; D unclear. V dropped 0 bases and J dropped 5 bases, with 8 bases sitting between them. Germline lookup yields CDR1 SGHRS and CDR2 YFSETQ. This CDR3 contains 13 residues. CDR3 residues: CASSLAVPTEAFF. The CDR3, as DNA: TGCGCCAGCAGCTTGGCAGTACCGACTGAAGCTTTCTTT.

The V and J genes are TRBV7-8 and TRBJ2-1; 7 bases align to TRBD1. Losses at the gene ends were 1 base for V and 7 bases for J; bases not matched to a gene: 10. Germline V gene sequence: CDR1 SGHVS, CDR2 FQNEAQ. This CDR3 spans 16 amino acids. The CDR3 spells CASSLGEGARFNEQFF. In DNA, the CDR3 is TGTGCCAGCAGCTTAGGCGAGGGGGCCCGCTTTAATGAGCAGTTCTTC.

CDR3 amino acids: CASSPGQGYGYTF. CDR3 coding DNA: TGTGCCAGCAGCCCGGGACAGGGGTATGGCTACACCTTC. This sequence joins TRBV27 and TRBJ1-2, with 10 bases aligning to TRBD1. Germline lookup yields CDR1 MNHEY and CDR2 SMNVEV (reference sequence). J was trimmed by 5 bases and V by 6 bases; bases with no gene match: 3. The length of the CDR3 is 13 residues.

This clone has more than one count but fewer than ten. V and J are TRBV6-1 and TRBJ1-5, with D maybe TRBD1 (5 bases). V was shortened by 4 bases and J by 0 bases, with 13 bases between the two germline ends. The CDR3 contains 16 residues. CDR1 and CDR2 from the germline V gene are MNHNS and SASEGT. CDR3 sequence reads: CASSALGQLSNQPQHF. CDR3 in DNA: TGTGCCAGCAGTGCCCTGGGGCAGCTTAGCAATCAGCCCCAGCATTTT.

The V gene is TRBV12-3 or TRBV12-4, the J gene TRBJ1-4; no clear D gene. Between the trimmed V and J ends, which lost 5 bases and 10 bases, there was a span of 8 bases. The CDR3 sequence is 11 residues long. The CDR3 spells CASSLGGKLFF. Written as DNA, the CDR3 is TGTGCCAGCAGTCTCGGCGGAAAACTGTTTTTT.

This clone has a single count. The CDR3 nucleotides are TGTGCCAGCAGCTGGAGGACCCGGGGGGTTGTCAATGAGCAGTTCTTC. It is translated as CASSWRTRGVVNEQFF. The J gene is TRBJ2-1, the V gene TRBV5-6; 7 bases match TRBD2. V gave up 3 bases and J gave up 6 bases; unmatched junction bases: 12. Germline CDR1 and CDR2: SGHDT and YYEEEE. This CDR3 region has 16 residues.

The chain joins TRBV4-1 to TRBJ2-5; the D gene is possibly TRBD2 (5 bases). CDR3 length equals 14 residues. Trimming took 1 base from V and 5 from J, leaving 11 bases between them. CDR1 MGHRA and CDR2 YSYEKL come from the germline V gene. CDR3 bases: TGCGCCAGCAGCCAAGGAGGGTCATCGGAGACCCAGTACTTC. Translated, it gives CASSQGGSSETQYF.

The rearrangement joins TRBV5-6 to TRBJ1-2; D may be TRBD1 (5 bases). Trimming shortened V by 0 bases and J by 1 base, and 13 bases separated the two germline ends. The CDR3 covers 16 residues. Germline V gene data show CDR1 as SGHDT and CDR2 as YYEEEE. CDR3 loop: CASSLVRDSHNYGYTF. In nucleotides, the CDR3 is TGTGCCAGCAGCTTGGTCCGAGACAGCCATAACTATGGCTACACCTTC.

The chain employs TRBV7-8 and TRBJ1-1, with D perhaps TRBD1 (5 bases). V was trimmed by 6 bases and J by 5 bases, leaving 13 bases between them. CDR1 and CDR2 from the germline V gene are SGHVS and FQNEAQ. This CDR3 spans 13 amino acids. CDR3 sequence: CASSEGVSTEAFF. The CDR3 DNA follows: TGTGCCAGCAGTGAAGGGGTCTCGACTGAAGCTTTCTTT. The full variable domain, in which reference TRBV7-8 and TRBJ1-1 provide the parts outside the CDR3, is GAGVSQSPRYKVAKRGQDVALRCDPISGHVSLFWYQQALGQGPEFLTYFQNEAQLDKSGLPSDRFFAERPEGSVSTLKIQRTQQEDSAVYLCASSEGVSTEAFFGQGTRLTVV.

The J gene is TRBJ1-3, the V gene TRBV18; 11 nucleotides line up with TRBD1. CDR3 length equals 17 residues. Germline V CDR1 and CDR2: KGHSH, LQKENI. The trim removed 8 bases at V and 0 bases at J, leaving 9 bases unmatched. CDR3 nucleotides: TGTGCCAGCCGGGACAGGGGGTCTAGAAGCTCTGGAAACACCATATATTTT. This gives the protein CASRDRGSRSSGNTIYF. Based on the CDR3 plus reference TRBV18 and TRBJ1-3, the full variable domain is NAGVMQNPRHLVRRRGQEARLRCSPMKGHSHVYWYRQLPEEGLKFMVYLQKENIIDESGMPKERFSAEFPKEGPSILRIQQVVRGDSAAYFCASRDRGSRSSGNTIYFGEGSWLTVV.

This clone occurred a few times. The J gene is TRBJ1-3, the V gene TRBV9; possible D gene TRBD1, 5 bases. In germline, CDR1 is SGDLS, CDR2 YYNGEE. CDR3 length: 17 amino acids. The ends were cut back, 4 bases at V and 0 bases at J, with 17 bases in the middle. The chain's CDR3 is CASSSAGGGSSGNTIYF. DNA for the CDR3: TGTGCCAGCAGCTCCGCGGGTGGGGGGAGCTCTGGAAACACCATATATTTT.